Shown below are 19 T cell receptor beta chains from a single sample sequenced in a study of blood T cell repertoires in COVID-19. The protocol was immunoSEQ multiplex PCR, while the TCRdb copy is restricted to in-frame clones and leaves out a portion. In the table there are 150,000 or so clones, about four fifths of which are singletons. The sequenced sample consisted of peripheral blood. The receptors were gathered from a human donor with acute or convalescent COVID-19. The donor label of this sample is uncertain.

V gene TRBV19 combines with J gene TRBJ1-1; unclear D gene. Germline values: CDR1 LNHDA, CDR2 SQIVND (reference sequence). The V and J ends lost 6 bases and 0 bases respectively, with 8 bases between them. The CDR3 runs to 13 residues. CDR3 loop: CASRVAMNTEAFF. Written as DNA, the CDR3 is TGTGCCAGTAGAGTAGCTATGAACACTGAAGCTTTCTTT.

V and J are TRBV23-1 and TRBJ2-5; 7 positions match TRBD2. TRBV23-1 is sorted into the ORF group, with uncertain function. Germline trimming cut 3 bases from V and 1 base from J; bases unmatched to any gene: 2. The CDR3 totals 14 residues. CDR3 amino acids: CASSQAGVQETQYF. Here the CDR3 DNA reads TGCGCCAGCAGTCAGGCGGGGGTCCAAGAGACCCAGTACTTC.

J is TRBJ2-4 and V is TRBV20-1; D might be TRBD2 (6 bases). Germline V gives CDR1 DFQATT, CDR2 SNEGSKA (reference sequence). CDR3 length: 12 amino acids. V gave up 3 bases and J gave up 12 bases, with 15 bases separating them. The CDR3 reads CSASPGVQTQYF. The CDR3 DNA reads TGCAGTGCTAGTCCGGGGGTCCAAACTCAGTACTTC.

In this sample, this clone turned up a few times. The rearrangement joins TRBV15 to TRBJ2-7, with D possibly being TRBD1 (7 bases). Germline lookup yields CDR1 LNHNV and CDR2 YYDKDF (reference sequence). Trimming took off 5 bases at V and 5 bases at J, with 16 bases between the two ends. The CDR3 sequence is 14 residues long. CDR3 sequence (DNA): TGTGCCACCAGCTCCAGGAGGGGGCGAGACGAGCAGTACTTC. Translation gives CATSSRRGRDEQYF.

The chain uses TRBV3-1 (or the pseudogene TRBV3-2) and TRBJ2-2; 8 nucleotides agree with TRBD2. The CDR3 has 14 amino acids. Trimming removed 10 bases from V and 6 bases from J; junction bases left unmatched: 10. The V gene's germline CDR1 is LGHDT and CDR2 YNNKEL (reference sequence). CDR3 nucleotides: TGTGCCACCTCCCTTGGACTAGCCCCCGGGGAGCTGTTTTTT. Amino acid sequence: CATSLGLAPGELFF.

The chain recombines TRBV12-5 with TRBJ1-2; maybe TRBD1 (6 bases). This CDR3 is built from 16 residues. Germline lookup yields CDR1 LGHNT and CDR2 FRNRAP. V shed 2 bases and J shed 0 bases, with 13 bases lying between them. CDR3 protein: CASGLPTRGANYGYTF. In DNA, the CDR3 is TGTGCTAGTGGTTTGCCCACCAGGGGAGCTAACTATGGCTACACCTTC. Complete variable domain (other parts from reference TRBV12-5 and TRBJ1-2): DARVTQTPRHKVTEMGQEVTMRCQPILGHNTVFWYRQTMMQGLELLAYFRNRAPLDDSGMPKDRFSAEMPDATLATLKIQPSEPRDSAVYFCASGLPTRGANYGYTFGSGTRLTVV.

The rearrangement joins TRBV19 to TRBJ1-3; no firm D call. V shed 0 bases and J shed 1 base, with 10 bases lying between them. Germline lookup yields CDR1 LNHDA and CDR2 SQIVND (reference sequence). CDR3 length: 16 amino acids. The CDR3: CASSIERRGSGNTIYF. The CDR3 nucleotides are TGTGCCAGTAGTATAGAGCGGCGAGGGTCTGGAAACACCATATATTTT.

This sequence joins TRBV24-1 and TRBJ2-1, with D tentatively TRBD2 (7 bases). The V end was cut by 3 bases, the J end by 4 bases, with 21 bases between. The germline gives CDR1 KGHDR, CDR2 SFDVKD. The CDR3 spans 18 residues. The CDR3 DNA reads TGTGCCACCAGTGATCCTTGGACAGCAAGGGGGGGTTACAATGAGCAGTTCTTC. It is translated as CATSDPWTARGGYNEQFF.

This chain links TRBV12-3 or TRBV12-4 with TRBJ2-7; 9 bases are shared with TRBD2. Losses at the gene ends were 3 bases for V and 7 bases for J; bases not matched to a gene: 4. The CDR3 is 13 residues long. CDR3 protein: CASSFAGGGEQYF. CDR3 nucleotide sequence: TGTGCCAGCAGTTTTGCGGGAGGGGGAGAGCAGTACTTC.

For this clone: Within the sample, other DNA sequences also encode this same CDR3. This chain connects TRBV30 to TRBJ2-2; D is possibly TRBD2 (7 bases). Germline CDR1 and CDR2: GTSNPN and SVGIG (reference sequence). V lost 3 bases, J lost 1 base, and 18 bases lay in between. The CDR3 is 17 residues long. The CDR3: CAWRGEGGVENTGELFF. The CDR3 DNA reads TGTGCCTGGAGGGGAGAGGGGGGGGTTGAGAACACCGGGGAGCTGTTTTTT.

V usage is TRBV9 and J usage is TRBJ1-3; D is perhaps TRBD1 (5 bases). V lost 4 bases and J lost 0, with 17 bases in between. This CDR3 is 17 amino acids long. CDR1 is SGDLS and CDR2 is YYNGEE in the germline V gene. The CDR3 loop reads CASSSVPGGFSGNTIYF. In DNA, the CDR3 is TGTGCCAGCAGCTCCGTACCGGGGGGATTCTCTGGAAACACCATATATTTT.

The chain is built from TRBV7-9 and TRBJ1-2; D is undetermined. Trimming removed 5 bases at V and 4 bases at J, with 11 bases between. This CDR3 has 13 residues. Germline values: CDR1 SEHNR, CDR2 FQNEAQ (reference sequence). In DNA form, the CDR3 reads TGTGCCAGCAGCGTTGCGTCCGCCTATGGCTACACCTTC. Residues: CASSVASAYGYTF.

The chain recombines TRBV27 with TRBJ1-1; 12 bases agree with TRBD1. Germline V gives CDR1 MNHEY, CDR2 SMNVEV (reference sequence). V shed 4 bases, J shed 11 bases, and the junction held 8 bases outside the gene matches. This CDR3 contains 14 residues. The CDR3 sequence is CASSSGTGGPEAFF. CDR3 coding DNA: TGTGCCAGCAGTTCCGGGACAGGGGGCCCGGAGGCTTTCTTT.

The chain carries TRBV6-5 and TRBJ2-7, with D possibly TRBD1 on 6 matching bases. The V gene lost 6 bases and the J gene lost 4 bases, with 19 bases spanning the gap. The CDR3 length is 15 residues. The germline gives CDR1 MNHEY, CDR2 SVGAGI. The CDR3 nucleotides are TGTGCCAGCAGAAACCTCCGGGGACAACCTTACGAGCAGTACTTC. This encodes CASRNLRGQPYEQYF.

The V and J genes are TRBV27 and TRBJ1-5, with D possibly matching TRBD1 (6 bases). The CDR3 runs 15 residues. V dropped 4 bases and J dropped 7 bases, with 17 bases sitting between them. CDR1 and CDR2 (germline): MNHEY, SMNVEV (reference sequence). The CDR3 spells CASSYEGGAKQPQHF. In DNA form, the CDR3 reads TGTGCCAGCAGTTACGAGGGGGGGGCAAAACAGCCCCAGCATTTT.

This clone occurred a few times. The chain joins TRBV5-4 to TRBJ2-1; 13 nucleotides match TRBD2. Trimming removed 4 bases from V and 4 bases from J; junction bases left unmatched: 5. CDR1 is SGHNT, CDR2 YYREEE, per germline (reference sequence). The CDR3 length is 16 residues. The CDR3 is CASSLETSGGYNEQFF. DNA of the CDR3: TGTGCCAGCAGCCTGGAGACTAGCGGGGGGTACAATGAGCAGTTCTTC.

The chain links TRBV27 to TRBJ2-2, with 9 bases fitting TRBD2. Per the germline V gene, CDR1 is MNHEY and CDR2 is SMNVEV (reference sequence). The CDR3 length is 14 residues. J was trimmed by 0 bases and V by 10 bases; bases with no gene match: 3. DNA of the CDR3: TGTGCCACGCGGGGGGGGCCGAACACCGGGGAGCTGTTTTTT. Protein: CATRGGPNTGELFF.

This chain's CDR3 is CASSSTSGGSSEQYV. The CDR3 DNA sequence: TGTGCCAGCAGCTCGACTAGCGGGGGGTCATCGGAGCAGTACGTC. The chain is built from TRBV6-5 and TRBJ2-7; 13 bases are shared with TRBD2. The V segment lost 6 bases and the J segment 7 bases; nucleotides outside the gene matches: 9. Germline V lookup: CDR1 MNHEY, CDR2 SVGAGI. The CDR3 consists of 15 residues.

This chain links TRBV9 with TRBJ1-5, with D perhaps matching TRBD1 (6 bases). CDR1 SGDLS and CDR2 YYNGEE come from the germline V gene. With 4 bases removed from V and 5 bases from J, the gap between germline ends came to 16 bases. The length of the CDR3 is 15 residues. The CDR3 sequence: CASSPSGTSYQPQHF. Here the CDR3 DNA reads TGTGCCAGCAGCCCCTCCGGGACAAGTTATCAGCCCCAGCATTTT.